This T cell receptor (beta chain) appears in the sequencing data of a study of memory CD4+ T cells and cytomegalovirus serostatus (dated by TCRdb to the late 2010s). Turning to the overall study: The cohort comprised 33 healthy Belgian adults, 9 CMV seropositive and around 25 CMV seronegative. The study sequenced CD4+ memory TCRbeta repertoires of a Belgian cohort with known cytomegalovirus serostatus to replicate a published TCR-based CMV serostatus classifier.

Genomic DNA was extracted from sorted cells with the Quick-DNA Microprep Kit. Amplification of TCRbeta DNA was done with the immunoSEQ hsTCRbeta kit, following the protocol from the manufacturer. An Illumina MiSeq instrument was used to sequence the TCRbeta libraries. The study's own analysis went as follows. After out-of-frame sequences were removed, 2.4 million or so distinct TCRbeta sequences remained, averaging about 66,813 per individual. Two values were used to score each individual: the count of about 160 previously reported CMV-associated TCRbeta sequences and the total count of productive distinct TCRbeta sequences. A beta-binomial model was reimplemented in Python, and random forests from scikit-learn, run with default parameters, were trained on data from the US cohort. Classifier performance on the Belgian cohort was summarized as median AUC with percentile confidence intervals over 10,000 bootstrap iterations. Imported from immuneACCESS, the table was reduced by TCRdb to in-frame sequences with V and J called. These copies leave out some clones; in studies compared against another copy, an unresolved V gene accounts for under half, and the cause of the remainder is not known. The DNA was the basis for D and trimming; V, J and clone size are from that table. Across this sample there are tens of thousands of clones, with 70% to 85% seen only once. The biggest ten clones account for 2.6% of the sample.

Single viable CD3+CD4+CD8-CD45RO+ cells were sorted as memory CD4+ T cells on a FACSAria II. CMV serostatus was determined using a Roche Elecsys assay that detects serum IgG against CMV pp150, pp28, p38 and p52. After the samples were thawed, total CD4+ T cells were enriched through positive selection using CD4 magnetic microbeads. The samples came from a separate study whose specific focus was interrogating the CD4+ T cell memory repertoire. Peripheral blood mononuclear cells were isolated and cryopreserved according to standard operating procedures, and serum was kept at -80 degrees C. Staining used CD3-PerCP (BW264/56), CD4-APC (RPA-T4), CD45RO-PE (UCHT1) and CD8-Pacific Orange (3B5) antibodies, with Sytox blue excluding non-viable cells. Study-level results and caveats: On the Belgian cohort, the classifier based on the original framework reached a median bootstrapped AUC of about 0.95, with a 95% CI of 0.76-1.00. The results were interpreted as suggesting that the CMV-associated TCR signature is largely present in the CD4+ memory repertoire. CMV serostatus prediction reached a median bootstrapped AUC of about 0.94 with the original framework and around 0.91 with a US-trained random forest. Among the 150 or so previously reported CMV-associated TCRbeta sequences, 65 to 85 showed up in the CD4+ memory repertoires, with each one found in between one and five individuals. Only CD4+CD45RO+ memory cells were sequenced, unlike the original study, which covered naive and memory CD4+ and CD8+ populations.

CDR1 and CDR2 were assigned from the germline V gene (reference sequence) as LNHDA and SQIVND. The CDR3 spans 14 residues, from the cysteine through the phenylalanine. CDR3 DNA is the only sequence kept; it has 42 bases, read in frame from the first base. Trimming at the junction amounts to 1 base on V and 1 base on J, and the germline ends lie 7 bases apart. Comment on this clone: Its target antigen remains unknown. Base qualities were left out, and no much larger clone turns up one base away.

The TCR comes from an adult in good health and CMV-seropositive. The source material was memory CD4+ T cells from blood. The chain is encoded by TRBV19 joined to TRBJ1-2; a confident D gene designation cannot be given. The CDR3 amino acid sequence is: CASSIGGSNYGYTF. The nucleotide sequence is TGTGCCAGTAGTATAGGGGGAAGTAACTATGGCTACACCTTC.